This TCR beta chain was recorded in a study of cytomegalovirus exposure and HLA in healthy donors. The PCR employed 60 Vbeta primers together with 13 Jbeta primers. The method was immunoSEQ multiplex PCR; TCRdb's version includes in-frame clones alone and lacks a portion of them. The table lists about 130,000 clones, around 80% of them singletons. Germline V gives CDR1 SEHNR, CDR2 FQNEAQ (reference sequence). The V and J ends lost 1 base and 1 base, in that order; junction bases with no gene match: 4. This CDR3 has 16 amino acids. The origin of this receptor is a woman aged 45-60 years in good health and CMV-seronegative. The rearrangement uses TRBV7-9 and TRBJ1-5; 7 nucleotides agree with TRBD1. Sequencing used PBMCs. The CDR3 nucleotides are TGTGCCAGCAGCTTAGAGGTAGGGGGCAGCAATCAGCCCCAGCATTTT. Amino acids: CASSLEVGGSNQPQHF.